This is a list of T cell receptor beta chains from one sample in a study of control samples from healthy donors and cancer patients. Sequencing used immunoSEQ multiplex PCR; TCRdb keeps in-frame clones, though not all of them. Here the sample spans about 120,000 clones, about 87% being singletons. Sequencing was done on a sample of blood. The receptors originated from a man aged 35 to 55 in good health. Both conserved end residues are part of each CDR3.

TRBJ2-7 TRBV6-1 CASSEQRYEQYF
TRBJ2-7 TRBV5-1 CASSLLILAGGPGEQYF
TRBJ1-2 TRBV28 CGTRSHNYGYTF
TRBJ1-2 TRBV7-9 CASSLGHLDGYGYTF
TRBJ1-1 TRBV14 CASSQTGAGAFF
TRBJ2-1 TRBV18 CASSPRTSGGASSYNEQFF
TRBJ2-7 TRBV5-6 CASSRDRGYEQYF
TRBJ1-3 TRBV12-3/TRBV12-4 CASSRDRVNTIYF
TRBJ2-7 TRBV5-6 CASSLSGRTYEQYF
TRBJ1-1 TRBV24-1 CATSDTGTDTEAFF
TRBJ1-3 TRBV7-9 CASSRGSLSLNSGNTIYF
TRBJ2-2 TRBV7-3 CASPGELFF
TRBJ2-1 TRBV9 CASSVATGGVLEQFF
TRBJ2-7 TRBV21-1 CASSRTGRGYEQYF